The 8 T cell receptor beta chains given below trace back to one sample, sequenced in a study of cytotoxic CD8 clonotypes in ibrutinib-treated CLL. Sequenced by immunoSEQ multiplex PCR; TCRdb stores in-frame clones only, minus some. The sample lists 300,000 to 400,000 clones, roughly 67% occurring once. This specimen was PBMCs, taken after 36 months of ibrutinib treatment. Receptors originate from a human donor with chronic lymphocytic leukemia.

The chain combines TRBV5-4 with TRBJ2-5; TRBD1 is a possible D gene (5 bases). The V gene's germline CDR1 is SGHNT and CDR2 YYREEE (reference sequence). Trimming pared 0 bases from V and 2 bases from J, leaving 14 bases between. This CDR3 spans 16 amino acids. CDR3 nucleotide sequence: TGTGCCAGCAGCTTGGCCCTCAGGGCCCCTCAAGAGACCCAGTACTTC. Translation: CASSLALRAPQETQYF.

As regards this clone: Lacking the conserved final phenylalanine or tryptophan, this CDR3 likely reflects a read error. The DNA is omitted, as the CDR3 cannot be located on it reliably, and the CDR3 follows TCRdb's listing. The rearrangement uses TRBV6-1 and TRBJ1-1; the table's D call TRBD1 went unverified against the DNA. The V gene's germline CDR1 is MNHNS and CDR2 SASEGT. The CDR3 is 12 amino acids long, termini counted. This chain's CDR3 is CASSHVRGNLLV.

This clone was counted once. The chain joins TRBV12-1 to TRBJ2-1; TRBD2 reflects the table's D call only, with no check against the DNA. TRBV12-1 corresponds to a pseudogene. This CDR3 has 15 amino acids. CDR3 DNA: TGTGCCAGCAGCCCTGCTAGCGCCGATTCCAATGAGCAGTTCTTC. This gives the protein CASSPASADSNEQFF.

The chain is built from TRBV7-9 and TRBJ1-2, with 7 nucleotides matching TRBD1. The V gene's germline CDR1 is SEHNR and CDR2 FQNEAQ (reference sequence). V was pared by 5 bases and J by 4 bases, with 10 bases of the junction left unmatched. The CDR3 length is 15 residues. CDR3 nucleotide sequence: TGTGCCAGCAGCCCCCCCCCGACAGGGTCCTATGGCTACACCTTC. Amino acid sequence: CASSPPPTGSYGYTF.

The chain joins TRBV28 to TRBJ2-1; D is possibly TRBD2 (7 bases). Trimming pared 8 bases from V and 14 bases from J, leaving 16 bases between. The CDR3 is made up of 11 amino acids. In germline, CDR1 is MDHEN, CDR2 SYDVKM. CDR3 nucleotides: TGTGCCAGCGGGGGGGGCTCCAGGGAGTTCTTC. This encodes CASGGGSREFF.

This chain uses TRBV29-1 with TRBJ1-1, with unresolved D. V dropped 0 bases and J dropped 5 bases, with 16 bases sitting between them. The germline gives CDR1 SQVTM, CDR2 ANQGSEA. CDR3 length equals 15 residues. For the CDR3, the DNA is TGCAGCGTTGAAGATCCCGTAACAGTTTGGACTGAAGCTTTCTTT. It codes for CSVEDPVTVWTEAFF. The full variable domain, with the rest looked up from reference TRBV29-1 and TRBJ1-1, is SAVISQKPSRDICQRGTSLTIQCQVDSQVTMMFWYRQQPGQSLTLIATANQGSEATYESGFVIDKFPISRPNLTFSTLTVSNMSPEDSSIYLCSVEDPVTVWTEAFFGQGTRLTVV.

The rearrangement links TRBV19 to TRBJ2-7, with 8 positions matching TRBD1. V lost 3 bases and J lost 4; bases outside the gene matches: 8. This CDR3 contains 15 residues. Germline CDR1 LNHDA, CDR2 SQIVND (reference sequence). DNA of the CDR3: TGTGCCAGTAGTATTAGGGCAGGGGGCTCGTACGAGCAGTACTTC. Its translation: CASSIRAGGSYEQYF.

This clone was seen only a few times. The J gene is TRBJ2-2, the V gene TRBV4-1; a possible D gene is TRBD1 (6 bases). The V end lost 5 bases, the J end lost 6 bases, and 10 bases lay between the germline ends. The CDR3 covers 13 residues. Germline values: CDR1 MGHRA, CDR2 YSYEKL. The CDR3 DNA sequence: TGCGCCAGCAGCTTGGGGACATCCGGGGAGCTGTTTTTT. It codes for CASSLGTSGELFF.